This passage covers 2 T cell receptor beta chains from one sample sequenced in a study of CD8 T cells in Susac syndrome (dated by TCRdb to about 2019). Library construction relied on the immunoSEQ multiplex PCR assay. RNA was extracted using the RNeasy kit, and about 0.5 to 1 ug of the RNA was reverse transcribed with random hexamers. TCRdb cleaned the public reads at Q25 with fastp, built clones with MiXCR and kept in-frame beta chains. Every distinct CDR3 protein forms one entry, paired with its most common genes and DNA. The sample has some 110,000 distinct CDR3 sequences on record, roughly 93% of them singletons. The top ten clones comprise just under 0.095% of the sample. Sequencing was performed on CD4+ T cells from PBMCs. These TCRs come from a human donor with multiple sclerosis.

The V gene is TRBV11-2, the J gene TRBJ1-1, with a tentative D call TRBD1 (5 bases). Germline V gene lookup returns CDR1 SGHAT and CDR2 FQNNGV. V was cut by 5 bases and J by 6 bases, with 16 bases left in between. The length of the CDR3 is 14 residues. This chain's CDR3 is CASSQPRAFAEAFF. CDR3 in DNA: TGTGCCAGCAGCCAACCCAGGGCCTTCGCTGAAGCTTTCTTT.

DNA of the CDR3: TGTGCCAGCAGCTTAGCGCATAAGACAGGGGTCAATGAGCAGTTCTTC. This translates into CASSLAHKTGVNEQFF. The rearrangement uses TRBV11-1 and TRBJ2-1, with TRBD1 matching over 8 bases. There are 16 residues in the CDR3. The ends lost 0 bases at V and 6 bases at J; junction bases unmatched: 7. CDR1 and CDR2 from the germline V gene are SGHAT and FQDESV (reference sequence). The full variable domain, with the rest looked up from reference TRBV11-1 and TRBJ2-1, is EAEVAQSPRYKITEKSQAVAFWCDPISGHATLYWYRQILGQGPELLVQFQDESVVDDSQLPKDRFSAERLKGVDSTLKIQPAELGDSAMYLCASSLAHKTGVNEQFFGPGTRLTVL.